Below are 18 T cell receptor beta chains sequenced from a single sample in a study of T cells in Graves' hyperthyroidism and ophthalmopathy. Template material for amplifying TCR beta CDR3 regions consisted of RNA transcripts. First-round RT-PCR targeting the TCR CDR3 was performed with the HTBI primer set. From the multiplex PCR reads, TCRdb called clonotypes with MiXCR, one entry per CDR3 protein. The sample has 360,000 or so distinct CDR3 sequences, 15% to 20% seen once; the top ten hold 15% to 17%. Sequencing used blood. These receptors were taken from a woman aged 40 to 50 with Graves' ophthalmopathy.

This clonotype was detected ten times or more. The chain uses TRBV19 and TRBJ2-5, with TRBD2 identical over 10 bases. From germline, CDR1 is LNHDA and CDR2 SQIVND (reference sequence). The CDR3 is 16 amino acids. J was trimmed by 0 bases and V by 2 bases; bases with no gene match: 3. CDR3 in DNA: TGTGCCAGTAGTATAACTAGCGGGACCAACCAAGAGACCCAGTACTTC. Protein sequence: CASSITSGTNQETQYF.

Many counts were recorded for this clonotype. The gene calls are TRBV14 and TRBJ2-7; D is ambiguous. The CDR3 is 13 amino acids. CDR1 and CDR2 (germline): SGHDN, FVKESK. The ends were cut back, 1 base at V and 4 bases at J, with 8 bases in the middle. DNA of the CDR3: TGTGCCAGCAGCCAAGTATCGTTGTACGAGCAGTACTTC. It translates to CASSQVSLYEQYF.

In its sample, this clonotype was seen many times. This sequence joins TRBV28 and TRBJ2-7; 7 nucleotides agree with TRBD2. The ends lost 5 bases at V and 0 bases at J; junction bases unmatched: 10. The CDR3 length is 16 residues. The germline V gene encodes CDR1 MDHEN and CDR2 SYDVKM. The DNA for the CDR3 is TGTGCCAGCAGTCCCCACCTGGGCGGGGGCTCCTACGAGCAGTACTTC. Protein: CASSPHLGGGSYEQYF.

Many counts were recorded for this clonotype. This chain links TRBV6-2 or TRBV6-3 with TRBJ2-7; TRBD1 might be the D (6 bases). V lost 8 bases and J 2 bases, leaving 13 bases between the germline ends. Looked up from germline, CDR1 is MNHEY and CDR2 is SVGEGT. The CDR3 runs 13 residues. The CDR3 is CASHRAGAYEQYF. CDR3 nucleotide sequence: TGTGCCAGCCACAGGGCAGGAGCCTACGAGCAGTACTTC.

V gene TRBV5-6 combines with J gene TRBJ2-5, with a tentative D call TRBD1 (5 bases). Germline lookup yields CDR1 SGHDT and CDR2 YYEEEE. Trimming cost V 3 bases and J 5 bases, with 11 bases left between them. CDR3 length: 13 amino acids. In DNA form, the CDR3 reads TGTGCCAGCAGCTCAGGACACCGGGAGACCCAGTACTTC. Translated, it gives CASSSGHRETQYF.

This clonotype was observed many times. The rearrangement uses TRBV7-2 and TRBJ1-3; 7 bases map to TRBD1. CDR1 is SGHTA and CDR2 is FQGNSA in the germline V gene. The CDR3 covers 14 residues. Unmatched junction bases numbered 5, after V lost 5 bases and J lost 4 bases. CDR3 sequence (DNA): TGTGCCAGCAGCCAGCGGGACAGAGGAAACACCATATATTTT. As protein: CASSQRDRGNTIYF.

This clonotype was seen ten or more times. The CDR3 here is CASSLSLNRRLAKNIQYF. In DNA form, the CDR3 reads TGTGCCAGCAGTTTAAGCCTCAACCGGAGACTAGCCAAAAACATTCAGTACTTC. The rearrangement joins TRBV28 to TRBJ2-4; D not certain. The CDR3 length is 18 residues. Trimming removed 2 bases at V and 0 bases at J, with 17 bases between. Germline V gene lookup returns CDR1 MDHEN and CDR2 SYDVKM.

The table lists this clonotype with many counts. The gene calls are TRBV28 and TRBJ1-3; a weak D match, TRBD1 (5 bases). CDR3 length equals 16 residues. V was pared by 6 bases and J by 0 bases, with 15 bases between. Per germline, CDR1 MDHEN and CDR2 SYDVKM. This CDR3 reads CASSSDSAVSGNTIYF. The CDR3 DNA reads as TGTGCCAGCAGCTCCGACAGTGCCGTCTCTGGAAACACCATATATTTT.

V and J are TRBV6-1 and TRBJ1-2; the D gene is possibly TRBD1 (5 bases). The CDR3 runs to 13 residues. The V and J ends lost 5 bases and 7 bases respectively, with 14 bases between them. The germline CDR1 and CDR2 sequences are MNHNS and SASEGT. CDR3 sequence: CASSPRDHSGYTF. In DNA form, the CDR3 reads TGTGCCAGCAGTCCCCGGGACCACTCTGGCTACACCTTC.

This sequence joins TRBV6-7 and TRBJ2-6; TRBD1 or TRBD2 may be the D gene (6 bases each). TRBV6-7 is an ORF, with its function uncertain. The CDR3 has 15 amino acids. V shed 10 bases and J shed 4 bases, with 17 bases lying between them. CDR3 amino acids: CATSGGRAGANVLTF. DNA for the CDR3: TGTGCCACAAGTGGGGGGCGGGCAGGGGCCAACGTCCTGACTTTC.

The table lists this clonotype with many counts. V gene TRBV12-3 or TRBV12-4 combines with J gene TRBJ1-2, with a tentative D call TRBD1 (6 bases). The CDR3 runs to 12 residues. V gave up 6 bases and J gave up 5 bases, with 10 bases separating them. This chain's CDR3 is CASSGGGYGYTF. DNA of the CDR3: TGTGCCAGCAGCGGGGGCGGATATGGCTACACCTTC.

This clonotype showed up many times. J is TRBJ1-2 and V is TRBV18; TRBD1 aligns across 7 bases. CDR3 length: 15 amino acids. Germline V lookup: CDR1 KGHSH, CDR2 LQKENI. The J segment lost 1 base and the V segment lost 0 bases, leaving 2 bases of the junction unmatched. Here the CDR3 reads CASSPPGQINYGYTF. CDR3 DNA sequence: TGTGCCAGCTCACCACCGGGACAGATTAACTATGGCTACACCTTC.

CDR3 nucleotides: TGTGCCAGCAGTAAAGGGGCTCAGCCCCAGCATTTT. Translation: CASSKGAQPQHF. The chain recombines TRBV6-1 with TRBJ1-5; a possible D gene is TRBD1 (5 bases). The V end was cut by 5 bases, the J end by 6 bases, with 8 bases between. Germline V gene sequence: CDR1 MNHNS, CDR2 SASEGT. The CDR3 covers 12 residues.

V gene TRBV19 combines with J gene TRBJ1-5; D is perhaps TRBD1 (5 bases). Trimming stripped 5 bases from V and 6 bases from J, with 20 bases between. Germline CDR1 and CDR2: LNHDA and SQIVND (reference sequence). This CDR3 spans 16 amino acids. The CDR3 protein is CASSLKGPLLSQPQHF. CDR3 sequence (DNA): TGTGCCAGTAGTCTCAAGGGACCTCTGTTGAGTCAGCCCCAGCATTTT.

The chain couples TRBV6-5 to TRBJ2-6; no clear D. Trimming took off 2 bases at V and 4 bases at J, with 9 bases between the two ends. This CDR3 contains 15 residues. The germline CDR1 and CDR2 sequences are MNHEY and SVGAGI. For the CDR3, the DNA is TGTGCCAGCAGTTACGTGAGGAGAGGGGCCAACGTCCTGACTTTC. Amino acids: CASSYVRRGANVLTF.

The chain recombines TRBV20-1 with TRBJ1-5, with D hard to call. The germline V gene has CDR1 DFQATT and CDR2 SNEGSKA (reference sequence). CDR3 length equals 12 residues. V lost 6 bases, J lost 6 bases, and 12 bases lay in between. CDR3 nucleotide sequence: TGCAGTGCAAGGTCTAGTGGTCAGCCCCAGCATTTT. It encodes CSARSSGQPQHF.

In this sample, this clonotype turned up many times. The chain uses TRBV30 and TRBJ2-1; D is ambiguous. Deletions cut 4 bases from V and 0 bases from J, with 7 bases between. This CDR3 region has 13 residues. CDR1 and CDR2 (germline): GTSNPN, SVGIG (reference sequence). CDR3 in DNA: TGTGCCTGGACCTACGGCTCCTACAATGAGCAGTTCTTC. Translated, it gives CAWTYGSYNEQFF.

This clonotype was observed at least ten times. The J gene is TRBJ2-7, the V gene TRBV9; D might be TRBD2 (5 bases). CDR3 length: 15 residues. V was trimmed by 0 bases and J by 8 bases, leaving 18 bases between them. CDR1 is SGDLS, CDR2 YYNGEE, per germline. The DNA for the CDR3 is TGTGCCAGCAGCGTAGAAGTCGGTGTCGGGGAAAAGCAGTACTTC. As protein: CASSVEVGVGEKQYF.